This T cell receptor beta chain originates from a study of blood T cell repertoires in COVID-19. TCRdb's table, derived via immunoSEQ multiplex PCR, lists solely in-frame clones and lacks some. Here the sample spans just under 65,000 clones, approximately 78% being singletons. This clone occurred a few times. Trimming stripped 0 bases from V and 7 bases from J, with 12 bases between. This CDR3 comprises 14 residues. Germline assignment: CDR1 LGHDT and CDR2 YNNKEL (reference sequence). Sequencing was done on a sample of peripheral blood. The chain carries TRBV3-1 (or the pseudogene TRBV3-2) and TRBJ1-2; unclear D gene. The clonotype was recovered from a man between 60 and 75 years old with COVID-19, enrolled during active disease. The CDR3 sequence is CASSQDRGMGGYTF. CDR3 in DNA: TGTGCCAGCAGCCAAGACCGGGGAATGGGTGGCTACACCTTC.